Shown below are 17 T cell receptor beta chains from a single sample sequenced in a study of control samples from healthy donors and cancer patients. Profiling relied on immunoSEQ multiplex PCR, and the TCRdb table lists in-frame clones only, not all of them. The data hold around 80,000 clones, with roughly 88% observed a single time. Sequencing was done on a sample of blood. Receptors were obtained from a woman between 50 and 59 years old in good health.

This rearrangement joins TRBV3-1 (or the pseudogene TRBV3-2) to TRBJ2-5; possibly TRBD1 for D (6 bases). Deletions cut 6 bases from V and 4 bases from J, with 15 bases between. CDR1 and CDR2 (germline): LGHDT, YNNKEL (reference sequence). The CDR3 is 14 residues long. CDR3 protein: CASRRTDMGETQYF. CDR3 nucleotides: TGTGCCAGCAGACGGACAGACATGGGAGAGACCCAGTACTTC.

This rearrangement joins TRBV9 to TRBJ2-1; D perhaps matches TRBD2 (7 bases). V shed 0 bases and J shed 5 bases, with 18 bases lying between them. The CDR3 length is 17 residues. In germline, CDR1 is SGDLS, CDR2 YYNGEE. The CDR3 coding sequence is TGTGCCAGCAGCGTAGGCCTAGGGCGGGGGCCAAACAATGAGCAGTTCTTC. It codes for CASSVGLGRGPNNEQFF.

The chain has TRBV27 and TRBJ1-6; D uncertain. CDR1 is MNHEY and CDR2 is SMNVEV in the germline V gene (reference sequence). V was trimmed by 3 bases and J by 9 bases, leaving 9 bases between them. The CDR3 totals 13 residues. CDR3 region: CASSFLSPSPLHF. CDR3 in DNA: TGTGCCAGCAGTTTTCTGTCCCCTTCACCCCTCCACTTT.

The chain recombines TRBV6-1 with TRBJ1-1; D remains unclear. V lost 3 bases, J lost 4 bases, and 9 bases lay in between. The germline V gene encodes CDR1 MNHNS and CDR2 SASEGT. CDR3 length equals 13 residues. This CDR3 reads CASSDELFTEAFF. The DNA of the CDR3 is TGTGCCAGCAGTGATGAACTGTTCACTGAAGCTTTCTTT.

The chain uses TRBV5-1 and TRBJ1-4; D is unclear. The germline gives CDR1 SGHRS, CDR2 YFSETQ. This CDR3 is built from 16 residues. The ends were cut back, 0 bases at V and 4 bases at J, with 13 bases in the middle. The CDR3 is CASSLGPPIDNEKLFF. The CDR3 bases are TGCGCCAGCAGCTTGGGGCCTCCTATTGATAATGAAAAACTGTTTTTT.

The CDR3 nucleotides read TGCGCCAGCAGTGAGAGATTCGTTGGGGATGGCTACACCTTC. Its protein is CASSERFVGDGYTF. J is TRBJ1-2 and V is TRBV10-2, with unresolved D. The V and J ends lost 2 bases and 6 bases respectively, with 13 bases between them. Germline values: CDR1 WSHSY, CDR2 SAAADI. The CDR3 totals 14 residues.

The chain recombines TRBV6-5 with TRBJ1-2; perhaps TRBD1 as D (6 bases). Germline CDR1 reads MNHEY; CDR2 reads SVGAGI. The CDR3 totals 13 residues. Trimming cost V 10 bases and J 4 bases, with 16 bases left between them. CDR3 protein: CATGQTWGYGYTF. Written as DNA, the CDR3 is TGTGCCACCGGACAGACCTGGGGCTATGGCTACACCTTC.

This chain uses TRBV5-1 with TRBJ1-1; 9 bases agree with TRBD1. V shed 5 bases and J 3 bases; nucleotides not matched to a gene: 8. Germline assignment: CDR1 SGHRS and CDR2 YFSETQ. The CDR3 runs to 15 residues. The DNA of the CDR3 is TGCGCCAGCAGACGGACAGGGGTAGGGGACACTGAAGCTTTCTTT. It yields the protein CASRRTGVGDTEAFF.

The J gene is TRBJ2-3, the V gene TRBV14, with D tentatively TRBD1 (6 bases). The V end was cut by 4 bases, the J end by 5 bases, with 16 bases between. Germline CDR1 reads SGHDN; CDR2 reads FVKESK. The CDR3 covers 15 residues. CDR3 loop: CASSPLISGEDTQYF. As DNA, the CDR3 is TGTGCCAGCAGCCCACTTATTTCAGGGGAAGATACGCAGTATTTT.

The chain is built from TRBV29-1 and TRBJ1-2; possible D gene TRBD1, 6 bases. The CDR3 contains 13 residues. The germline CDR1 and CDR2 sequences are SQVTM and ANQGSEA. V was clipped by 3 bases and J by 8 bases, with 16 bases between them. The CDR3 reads CSVDTGSLSGYTF. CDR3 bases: TGCAGCGTTGACACAGGGTCGCTAAGCGGCTACACCTTC.

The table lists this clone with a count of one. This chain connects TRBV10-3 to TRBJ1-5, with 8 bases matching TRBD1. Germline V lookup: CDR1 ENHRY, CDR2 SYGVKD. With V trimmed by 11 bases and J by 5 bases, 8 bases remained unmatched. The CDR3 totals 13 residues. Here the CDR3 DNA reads TGTGCCGCCGCCGGACAGGGCGATCAGCCCCAGCATTTT. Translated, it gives CAAAGQGDQPQHF.

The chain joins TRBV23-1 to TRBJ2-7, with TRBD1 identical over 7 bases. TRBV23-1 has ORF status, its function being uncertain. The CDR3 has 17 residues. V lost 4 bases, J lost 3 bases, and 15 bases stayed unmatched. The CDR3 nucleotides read TGCGCCAGCAGTCGTGGGGTCGGGGACAGAAAATACTACGAGCAGTACTTC. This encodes CASSRGVGDRKYYEQYF.

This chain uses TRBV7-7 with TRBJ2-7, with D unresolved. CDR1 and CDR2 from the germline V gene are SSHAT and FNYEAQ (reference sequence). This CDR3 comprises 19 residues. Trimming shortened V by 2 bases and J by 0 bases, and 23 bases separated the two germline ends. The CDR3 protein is CASSLSCKRVDDGSYEQYF. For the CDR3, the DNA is TGTGCCAGCAGCTTATCGTGTAAAAGGGTGGACGACGGCTCCTACGAGCAGTACTTC.

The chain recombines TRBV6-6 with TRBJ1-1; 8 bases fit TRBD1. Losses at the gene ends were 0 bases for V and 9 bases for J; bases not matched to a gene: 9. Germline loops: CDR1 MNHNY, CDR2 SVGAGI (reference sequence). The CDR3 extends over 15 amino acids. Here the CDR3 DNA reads TGTGCCAGCAGTTACTCCCAACAGGGGGTAGTAAAAGCTTTCTTT. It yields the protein CASSYSQQGVVKAFF.

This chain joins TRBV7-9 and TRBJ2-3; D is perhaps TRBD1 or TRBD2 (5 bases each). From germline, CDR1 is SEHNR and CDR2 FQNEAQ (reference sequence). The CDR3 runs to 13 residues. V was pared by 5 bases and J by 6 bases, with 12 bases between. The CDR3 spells CASSPLGVDTQYF. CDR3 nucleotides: TGTGCCAGCAGCCCATTGGGGGTGGATACGCAGTATTTT.

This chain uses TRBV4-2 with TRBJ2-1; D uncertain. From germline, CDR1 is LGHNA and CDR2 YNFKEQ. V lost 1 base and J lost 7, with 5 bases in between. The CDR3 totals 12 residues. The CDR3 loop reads CASSQVRNEQFF. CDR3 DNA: TGTGCCAGCAGCCAAGTCCGGAATGAGCAGTTCTTC.

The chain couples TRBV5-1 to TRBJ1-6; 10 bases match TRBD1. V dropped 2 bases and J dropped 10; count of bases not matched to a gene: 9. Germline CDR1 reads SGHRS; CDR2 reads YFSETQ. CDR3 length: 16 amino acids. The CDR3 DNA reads TGCGCCAGCAGCTTAACCGGGACAGGGGTCTCATCACCCCTCCACTTT. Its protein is CASSLTGTGVSSPLHF.